This is a list of T cell receptor beta chains from one sample in a study of T cell responses to AZD1222 COVID-19 vaccine. Produced via immunoSEQ multiplex PCR; TCRdb's table is partial and in-frame only. The sample contains some 120,000 clones, more than 85% of which appear only once. Sequenced here: peripheral blood, sampled on day 0 of AZD1222 vaccination. These receptors came from an adult in good health. The CDR3 runs from the conserved cysteine through the conserved F or W. Each record gives: clone size, CDR3 length, D gene, V gene, J gene, CDR3 protein, CDR3 DNA. D genes are given only for firm matches. Clone size is not always given. Where it is, it says once, few, many or a class for expanded clones.

>-|12|-|TRBV12-3/TRBV12-4|TRBJ1-4
CASSRQGEKLFF
TGTGCCAGCAGTAGGCAGGGTGAAAAACTGTTTTTT
>-|12|-|TRBV24-1|TRBJ1-2
CATSESGRGYTF
TGTGCCACCAGTGAGTCCGGGCGCGGCTACACCTTC
>-|11|-|TRBV20-1|TRBJ2-7
CSADLSGEQYF
TGCAGTGCTGACTTATCCGGCGAGCAGTACTTC
>once|15|-|TRBV19|TRBJ2-1
CASTSLGGSYNEQFF
TGTGCCAGTACCTCGCTGGGCGGCTCCTACAATGAGCAGTTCTTC
>-|14|TRBD1|TRBV27|TRBJ1-1
CASSWGGTGKEAFF
TGTGCCAGCAGTTGGGGTGGGACAGGGAAAGAAGCTTTCTTT
>-|15|-|TRBV2|TRBJ2-6
CASSRWGAGANVLTF
TGTGCCAGCAGTCGCTGGGGAGCTGGGGCCAACGTCCTGACTTTC
>-|18|TRBD1|TRBV11-2|TRBJ1-6
CASSSAVSGGSYNSPLHF
TGTGCCAGCAGCTCAGCCGTGTCAGGGGGCTCCTATAATTCACCCCTCCACTTT
>few|14|TRBD1|TRBV5-6|TRBJ1-5
CASSTTGVNQPQHF
TGTGCCAGCAGCACAACAGGGGTCAATCAGCCCCAGCATTTT
>-|14|-|TRBV27|TRBJ1-1
CASSWGRGNTEAFF
TGTGCCAGCAGTTGGGGGAGAGGAAACACTGAAGCTTTCTTT
>-|13|-|TRBV6-6|TRBJ2-1
CASSPKSQFEQFF
TGTGCCAGCAGTCCCAAAAGTCAATTTGAGCAGTTCTTC
>-|16|-|TRBV7-8|TRBJ1-3
CASSSNVQISGNTIYF
TGTGCCAGCAGCTCTAACGTCCAGATCTCTGGAAACACCATATATTTT
>-|12|TRBD1|TRBV12-3/TRBV12-4|TRBJ1-2
CASSYGTGGYTF
TGTGCCAGCAGTTACGGGACAGGAGGCTACACCTTC
>-|11|-|TRBV20-1|TRBJ2-5
CSAINSETQYF
TGCAGTGCTATCAACTCAGAGACCCAGTACTTC
>-|15|-|TRBV6-5|TRBJ1-3
CASNLNPVSGNTIYF
TGTGCCAGCAACCTAAACCCCGTCTCTGGAAACACCATATATTTT